The 3 T cell receptor beta chains below come from one sample, sequenced in a study of T cell responses to AZD1222 COVID-19 vaccine. Only in-frame clones appear in the TCRdb table, and some are missing; sequencing was by immunoSEQ multiplex PCR. Here the sample spans about 130,000 clones, roughly 90% being singletons. Sequenced here: peripheral blood, sampled on day 0 of AZD1222 vaccination. The source is an adult in good health.

This clone showed up just once. The V gene is TRBV4-3, the J gene TRBJ2-3, with TRBD2 identical over 7 bases. The CDR3 totals 16 residues. CDR1 and CDR2 from the germline V gene are LGHNA and YSLEER. J lost 4 bases, V lost 0 bases, and 7 bases had no gene match. CDR3 region: CASSQEGRALPDTQYF. For the CDR3, the DNA is TGCGCCAGCAGCCAAGAAGGGAGGGCCCTGCCAGATACGCAGTATTTT.

Remarks on this clone: An end of the junction differs from the germline gene, which may be a read error. CDR3: CASSFKDRQAQHF. Here the CDR3 DNA reads TGTGCCAGCAGCTTCAAAGACCGTCAGGCCCAGCATTTT. The chain recombines TRBV5-6 with TRBJ1-5, with D unclear. The CDR3 is 13 residues long. The germline V gene has CDR1 SGHDT and CDR2 YYEEEE.

This chain connects TRBV24-1 to TRBJ1-2; unclear D gene. CDR1 and CDR2 from the germline V gene are KGHDR and SFDVKD. V was shortened by 7 bases and J by 1 base, with 9 bases between the two germline ends. This CDR3 region has 13 residues. CDR3 sequence reads: CATRGWNNYGYTF. The CDR3 DNA follows: TGTGCCACCAGGGGTTGGAATAACTATGGCTACACCTTC.